A single sample is the source of the 20 T cell receptor beta chains below, sequenced in a study of early stage breast cancer tumors. Libraries were prepared by immunoSEQ multiplex PCR; TCRdb keeps only in-frame clonotypes and omits some of them. This table holds about 34,000 clones, 60% to 80% found once. Sequenced sample: breast tumor tissue. The source of these receptors is a person aged 30 to 39 with breast cancer.

This chain links TRBV7-3 with TRBJ2-5, with D possibly being TRBD1 or TRBD2 (5 bases each). Trimming cost V 1 base and J 5 bases, with 8 bases left between them. Germline values: CDR1 SGHTA, CDR2 FQGTGA. The CDR3 loop spans 13 amino acids. The CDR3 protein is CASSLMGEETQYF. In DNA form, the CDR3 reads TGTGCCAGCAGCTTAATGGGGGAGGAGACCCAGTACTTC.

The rearrangement joins TRBV27 to TRBJ2-1, with 10 bases fitting TRBD2. V dropped 5 bases and J dropped 9; count of bases not matched to a gene: 7. This CDR3 contains 14 residues. From germline, CDR1 is MNHEY and CDR2 SMNVEV (reference sequence). The CDR3: CASSGLAEEGEQFF. In DNA form, the CDR3 reads TGTGCCAGCAGTGGACTAGCGGAGGAGGGTGAGCAGTTCTTC.

The V and J genes are TRBV14 and TRBJ1-1; D is unclear. Trimming removed 0 bases at V and 1 base at J, with 12 bases between. The CDR3 totals 16 residues. Germline CDR1 is SGHDN and CDR2 is FVKESK. CDR3 sequence (DNA): TGTGCCAGCAGCCAAGAAGACCGGGGATGGAACACTGAAGCTTTCTTT. Translation gives CASSQEDRGWNTEAFF.

The chain links TRBV30 to TRBJ1-6; unclear D gene. V was pared by 4 bases and J by 14 bases, with 33 bases between. Germline CDR1 is GTSNPN and CDR2 is SVGIG (reference sequence). There are 18 residues in the CDR3. In DNA form, the CDR3 reads TGTGCCTGGATGAGCCAGTCGTTAGGTGCAGTACATCTTCTATCCCTCCACTTT. Translated: CAWMSQSLGAVHLLSLHF.

Concerning this clone itself: Compared with germline, one end of the junction differs, possibly owing to a read error. The V gene is TRBV7-7, the J gene TRBJ2-5; 13 bases line up with TRBD2. CDR3 length equals 18 residues. Per the germline V gene, CDR1 is SSHAT and CDR2 is FNYEAQ (reference sequence). As DNA, the CDR3 is TGTGCTAGCAGCCCCCGGACTAGCGGGAGTGGGTTAGAGGAGACCCAGTACTTC. Translating gives CASSPRTSGSGLEETQYF.

The table lists this clone with a few counts. V gene TRBV19 combines with J gene TRBJ1-6; D gene ambiguous. V dropped 7 bases and J dropped 0 bases, with 19 bases sitting between them. The CDR3 is 18 residues long. From germline, CDR1 is LNHDA and CDR2 SQIVND (reference sequence). The CDR3 nucleotides are TGTGCCAGTACGATCAAGCCAGCTCAGCACTCCTATAATTCACCCCTCCACTTT. It is translated as CASTIKPAQHSYNSPLHF.

CDR3 in amino acids: CASSMDRANYGYTF. In DNA form, the CDR3 reads TGTGCCAGTAGTATGGACAGGGCAAACTATGGCTACACCTTC. V and J are TRBV19 and TRBJ1-2; 8 nucleotides align to TRBD1. Per germline, CDR1 LNHDA and CDR2 SQIVND (reference sequence). V trimming: 3 bases; J trimming: 2 bases; junction bases outside the gene matches: 2. The CDR3 sequence is 14 residues long.

This chain uses TRBV7-6 with TRBJ2-5; the D is unclear. The CDR3 contains 13 residues. Trimming removed 5 bases from V and 7 bases from J, with 14 bases in between. Per germline, CDR1 SGHVS and CDR2 FNYEAQ. The CDR3 DNA follows: TGTGCCAGCAGCCCCCGGGCCATAGGGACCCAGTACTTC. Translation gives CASSPRAIGTQYF.

The chain employs TRBV9 and TRBJ2-7; a possible D gene is TRBD2 (6 bases). Deletions cut 4 bases from V and 2 bases from J, with 16 bases between. Germline CDR1 and CDR2: SGDLS and YYNGEE. This CDR3 contains 15 residues. The CDR3 is CASSPNGAGPYEQYF. CDR3 nucleotide sequence: TGTGCCAGCAGCCCGAACGGGGCGGGGCCCTACGAGCAGTACTTC.

This chain joins TRBV7-2 and TRBJ1-1; the D gene is possibly TRBD1 (6 bases). V lost 5 bases to trimming and J lost 1 base, with 17 bases between them. This CDR3 region has 16 residues. Germline CDR1 SGHTA, CDR2 FQGNSA. CDR3 region: CASSPSRGERNTEAFF. The DNA for the CDR3 is TGTGCCAGCAGCCCCTCGAGGGGGGAAAGGAACACTGAAGCTTTCTTT. Filled out from reference TRBV7-2 and TRBJ1-1, the complete variable domain reads GAGVSQSPSNKVTEKGKDVELRCDPISGHTALYWYRQSLGQGLEFLIYFQGNSAPDKSGLPSDRFSAERTGGSVSTLTIQRTQQEDSAVYLCASSPSRGERNTEAFFGQGTRLTVV.

The chain is built from TRBV4-1 and TRBJ1-5; 8 bases fit TRBD1. The V gene's germline CDR1 is MGHRA and CDR2 YSYEKL. The trim removed 0 bases at V and 6 bases at J, leaving 4 bases unmatched. This CDR3 region has 15 residues. In DNA, the CDR3 is TGCGCCAGCAGCCAAGAAGGACAGGGAAGTCAGCCCCAGCATTTT. Translation gives CASSQEGQGSQPQHF.

This rearrangement joins TRBV5-1 to TRBJ1-1, with D unresolved. Germline V gene data show CDR1 as SGHRS and CDR2 as YFSETQ. V shed 0 bases and J shed 11 bases, with 14 bases lying between them. The CDR3 consists of 13 residues. CDR3 nucleotides: TGCGCCAGCAGCTTGGTAAGCAGTTCACCGGCTTTCTTT. Encoded protein: CASSLVSSSPAFF.

The chain carries TRBV5-1 and TRBJ2-5; D not resolved. Germline V CDR1 and CDR2: SGHRS, YFSETQ. Trimming took off 2 bases at V and 7 bases at J, with 6 bases between the two ends. This CDR3 comprises 11 residues. CDR3 sequence (DNA): TGCGCCAGCAGCTTAACCGGGACCCAGTACTTC. It yields the protein CASSLTGTQYF. Looking up the rest from reference TRBV5-1 and TRBJ2-5 gives the full variable domain: KAGVTQTPRYLIKTRGQQVTLSCSPISGHRSVSWYQQTPGQGLQFLFEYFSETQRNKGNFPGRFSGRQFSNSRSEMNVSTLELGDSALYLCASSLTGTQYFGPGTRLLVL.

J is TRBJ1-3 and V is TRBV18; D gene ambiguous. V was cut by 3 bases and J by 0 bases, with 12 bases left in between. The CDR3 is made up of 16 amino acids. The germline V gene has CDR1 KGHSH and CDR2 LQKENI. The DNA for the CDR3 is TGTGCCAGCTCACCCTACGACGGATCCTCTGGAAACACCATATATTTT. Encoded protein: CASSPYDGSSGNTIYF.

The rearrangement links TRBV4-2 to TRBJ1-5; TRBD1 is a possible D gene (6 bases). From germline, CDR1 is LGHNA and CDR2 YNFKEQ. The CDR3 totals 18 residues. V lost 5 bases and J 1 base, leaving 21 bases between the germline ends. The CDR3 is CASSLEQGVGASNQPQHF. CDR3 nucleotide sequence: TGTGCCAGCAGCTTAGAACAGGGTGTCGGGGCGAGCAATCAGCCCCAGCATTTT.

The chain uses TRBV11-2 and TRBJ2-5, with 9 positions matching TRBD2. The CDR3 is made up of 16 amino acids. The germline V gene has CDR1 SGHAT and CDR2 FQNNGV. V shed 5 bases, J shed 0 bases, and the junction held 7 bases outside the gene matches. The DNA of the CDR3 is TGTGCCAGCAGCCCAGGTCGACTAGCGGACCAAGAGACCCAGTACTTC. Protein: CASSPGRLADQETQYF.

The V call is TRBV5-6, the J call TRBJ1-1; no definite D call. The CDR3 has 12 amino acids. The V and J ends lost 2 bases and 7 bases respectively, with 9 bases between them. Germline V gene lookup returns CDR1 SGHDT and CDR2 YYEEEE. Here the CDR3 DNA reads TGTGCCAGCAGCTTTGGACGGTTTGAAGCTTTCTTT. It codes for CASSFGRFEAFF.

The rearrangement uses TRBV5-6 and TRBJ1-1, with a tentative D call TRBD1 (6 bases). Germline CDR1 SGHDT, CDR2 YYEEEE. V lost 3 bases, J lost 1 base, and 13 bases lay in between. The CDR3 runs to 15 residues. CDR3 region: CASSSSRGSNTEAFF. The CDR3 bases are TGTGCCAGCAGCTCCAGCAGGGGCTCGAACACTGAAGCTTTCTTT.

This sequence joins TRBV5-1 and TRBJ1-1; unclear D gene. V was cut by 3 bases and J by 1 base, with 7 bases left in between. The CDR3 sequence is 13 residues long. Germline V lookup: CDR1 SGHRS, CDR2 YFSETQ. In nucleotides, the CDR3 is TGCGCCAGCAGCTCCTCAGGGAACACTGAAGCTTTCTTT. Protein product: CASSSSGNTEAFF.

This chain joins TRBV7-9 and TRBJ2-4, with TRBD2 identical over 7 bases. Germline V gene sequence: CDR1 SEHNR, CDR2 FQNEAQ (reference sequence). J gave up 7 bases and V 1 base, and 7 bases lay outside the gene matches. The CDR3 is 15 residues long. The CDR3 nucleotides are TGTGCCAGCAGCTTAGGGGCGGGAGAGGGGAACATTCAGTACTTC. Translation: CASSLGAGEGNIQYF.